These 3 T cell receptor beta chains share one sample of origin, sequenced in a study of identical twins. Via MiXCR, TCRdb re-called the 5' RACE reads, giving one row per CDR3 protein. The profile shows around 650,000 distinct CDR3 sequences, around 7.4% of them singletons. This sample also belongs to another study, concerning yellow fever vaccine responses in identical twins.

What was sequenced was PBMCs. The receptors here all came from a woman between 18 and 30 years old in good health.

This clonotype was observed a few times. DNA of the CDR3: TGTGCCAGCGCGGGGCAGCTCTGGGCCGGGGAGCTGTTTTTT. Its protein product is CASAGQLWAGELFF. V is TRBV28 and J is TRBJ2-2; D is perhaps TRBD2 (6 bases). Germline CDR1 is MDHEN and CDR2 is SYDVKM. CDR3 length: 14 amino acids. V dropped 8 bases and J dropped 6 bases, with 16 bases sitting between them.

There are many counts of this clonotype. The chain combines TRBV10-3 with TRBJ2-3; 7 nucleotides line up with TRBD2. The trim removed 8 bases at V and 4 bases at J, leaving 15 bases unmatched. Germline-derived CDR1 and CDR2 are ENHRY and SYGVKD. The CDR3 is made up of 16 amino acids. The CDR3 DNA sequence: TGTGCCATCTCCCTAGCGGAGGGAGGTTTCGCAGATACGCAGTATTTT. This gives the protein CAISLAEGGFADTQYF.

The chain joins TRBV5-1 to TRBJ2-3; TRBD2 matches at 8 bases. The V segment lost 0 bases and the J segment 2 bases; nucleotides outside the gene matches: 8. Per the germline V gene, CDR1 is SGHRS and CDR2 is YFSETQ. The CDR3 has 17 residues. The CDR3 bases are TGCGCCAGCAGCTTGGTGGGGACGGGACTAGTCACAGATACGCAGTATTTT. This codes for CASSLVGTGLVTDTQYF.